Listed below are T cell receptor beta chains from one sample, sequenced in a study of T cell repertoires in cytomegalovirus infection. TCRdb called the reads again in MiXCR, with one record for every CDR3 protein. The sample carries 600,000 to 800,000 distinct CDR3 sequences, approximately 24% recorded once. Sequenced material: CD8+ T cells from PBMCs. Receptor source: a human donor in good health (CMV status not recorded). Some clones in this sample may be carry-over from other donors' samples. Both conserved end residues are part of each CDR3. Each record gives: J gene, V gene, CDR3 length, D gene, clone size, CDR3 DNA, CDR3 protein. A D gene is named only where the DNA matches it firmly. Clone size, where shown, is once, few, many, or a class for clones that have expanded.

TRBJ2-3 TRBV12-5 13 - - TGTGAGGGATTCCCTCGTCTCACAGATACGCAGTATTTT CEGFPRLTDTQYF
TRBJ1-1 TRBV6-5 14 - - TGTGCCAGCAGCCCGAGGGAGGGAGGCACTGAAGCTTTCTTT CASSPREGGTEAFF
TRBJ2-2 TRBV4-1 15 - few TGCGCCAGCAGCCAAGATCAGGCCTGGACCGGGGAGCTGTTTTTT CASSQDQAWTGELFF
TRBJ2-7 TRBV5-1 16 TRBD1 - TGCGCCAGCAGCTGGCTGGGACAGGGTGAAGCCTACGAGCAGTACTTC CASSWLGQGEAYEQYF
TRBJ1-4 TRBV27 16 TRBD1 - TGTGCCAGCAGTTATCACTTGACAGGGAATAATGAAAAACTGTTTTTT CASSYHLTGNNEKLFF
TRBJ2-3 TRBV9 15 TRBD1 - TGTGCCAGCAGCTCGGGGACAGATCGAACAGATACGCAGTATTTT CASSSGTDRTDTQYF
TRBJ1-1 TRBV6-5 15 - many TGTGCCAGCAGTTACAGGGTGACCCTGAACACTGAAGCTTTCTTT CASSYRVTLNTEAFF
TRBJ2-3 TRBV29-1 15 - few TGCAGCGTCACCGACAGGCCAGCCATCACAGATACGCAGTATTTT CSVTDRPAITDTQYF
TRBJ2-4 TRBV29-1 16 - - TGCAGCGTTGTAGGGATTTCGAGGATTGCCAAAAACATTCAGTACTTC CSVVGISRIAKNIQYF
TRBJ2-3 TRBV2 15 - - TGTGCCAGCAGTGCTAACACATTGAGCACAGATACGCAGTATTTT CASSANTLSTDTQYF
TRBJ2-7 TRBV13 15 TRBD2 - TGTGCCAGCGTGGGTAGCGGGGGCCCCCCGGGGGAGCAGTACTTC CASVGSGGPPGEQYF
TRBJ1-1 TRBV9 15 - many TGTGCCAGCAGCGCGTCGTACAAATGGAACACTGAAGCTTTCTTT CASSASYKWNTEAFF
TRBJ2-3 TRBV4-3 15 TRBD2 few TGCGCCAGCAGCCCGACTAGCGGGGCTGGAGATACGCAGTATTTT CASSPTSGAGDTQYF
TRBJ1-1 TRBV7-9 13 - few TGTGCCAGCACCTACTCGGGGAACACTGAAGCTTTCTTT CASTYSGNTEAFF
TRBJ2-2 TRBV7-8 20 TRBD1 many TGTGCCAGCAGCCCGAACAACCGGGACAGGGGACGTACAAACACCGGGGAGCTGTTTTTT CASSPNNRDRGRTNTGELFF
TRBJ2-2 TRBV6-5 15 TRBD1 - TGTGCCACCCACCCGACAGGGAAAAGGACCGGGGAGCTGTTTTTT CATHPTGKRTGELFF
TRBJ1-1 TRBV12-3/TRBV12-4 14 - many TGTGCCAGCTATAGGGAACAGGGATTGAATGAAGCTTTCTTT CASYREQGLNEAFF
TRBJ2-3 TRBV13 12 - - TGTGCCAGCAGCTCCCGGGTCCGTACGCAGTATTTT CASSSRVRTQYF
TRBJ1-1 TRBV7-9 12 - many TGTGCCAGCAGCAGAGGGGACACTGAAGCTTTCTTT CASSRGDTEAFF
TRBJ2-7 TRBV27 18 TRBD2 few TGTGCCAGCAGTTTCCTTGGGACTAGCGGGGAAAGCTCCTACGAGCAGTACTTC CASSFLGTSGESSYEQYF
TRBJ2-2 TRBV20-1 13 - few TGCAGCGCTACCCCCCCAAACACCGGGGAGCTGTTTTTT CSATPPNTGELFF
TRBJ2-3 TRBV10-3 15 TRBD1 few TGTGCCATCAGGGCCTGGACAGGGACCACAGATACGCAGTATTTT CAIRAWTGTTDTQYF
TRBJ2-2 TRBV28 15 TRBD1 many TGTGCCAGCAGTCCCGGGACAGGGGAAACCGGGGAGCTGTTTTTT CASSPGTGETGELFF
TRBJ2-5 TRBV2 14 - - TGTGCCAGCAGTGAAAGCAGACACCAAGAGACCCAGTACTTC CASSESRHQETQYF
TRBJ2-5 TRBV19 13 - few TGTGCCAGTAGTTCCGCAAGCCAAGAGACCCAGTACTTC CASSSASQETQYF
TRBJ2-2 TRBV19 13 - few TGTGCCAGTAGTATCACTATCACCGGGGAGCTGTTTTTT CASSITITGELFF
TRBJ2-2 TRBV7-8 16 - many TGTGCCAGCAGCCCCTTTGGGGAAGCGAACACCGGGGAGCTGTTTTTT CASSPFGEANTGELFF
TRBJ1-4 TRBV4-2 17 - many TGTGCCAGCAGCCCCAGCGGGGGCGAGGGAACTAATGAAAAACTGTTTTTT CASSPSGGEGTNEKLFF
TRBJ2-5 TRBV7-8 14 TRBD2 many TGTGCCAGCAGCTTTTTAGCGGGGGAGGAGACCCAGTACTTC CASSFLAGEETQYF
TRBJ2-1 TRBV12-3/TRBV12-4 14 - few TGTGCCAGCAGTTTAAGAGGGGTAGGGGATGAGCAGTTCTTC CASSLRGVGDEQFF
TRBJ2-6 TRBV20-1 17 - - TGCAGTGCTAGAGATCGGGGCAGGCGCTCTGGGGCCAACGTCCTGACTTTC CSARDRGRRSGANVLTF
TRBJ1-2 TRBV4-3 17 - few TGCGCCAGCAGCCAAGATAATTGGACGGGTGGCGGTGGTGGCTACACCTTC CASSQDNWTGGGGGYTF
TRBJ2-2 TRBV29-1 11 - - TGCAGCGTTTGGGCCACCGGGGAGCTGTTTTTT CSVWATGELFF
TRBJ1-1 TRBV29-1 14 TRBD1 few TGCAGCGTTGTGGCAGGGGGCTTGAACACTGAAGCTTTCTTT CSVVAGGLNTEAFF
TRBJ1-1 TRBV5-1 15 - - TGCGCCAGCAGCCCAATTCCTGAGGCGAACACTGAAGCTTTCTTT CASSPIPEANTEAFF
TRBJ2-3 TRBV6-1 16 - many TGTGCCAGCGGTCCGGACTTTACCGCCGTCACAGATACGCAGTATTTT CASGPDFTAVTDTQYF
TRBJ2-7 TRBV5-6 14 - many TGTGCCAGCAGCTTGGTGGTCGCAGTCTACGAGCAGTACTTC CASSLVVAVYEQYF
TRBJ1-2 TRBV29-1 12 - - TGCAGCGTTGAGCAGGGAGGTGATGGCTACACCTTC CSVEQGGDGYTF
TRBJ1-5 TRBV20-1 9 - - TGCAGTGGGGGGCAGCCCCAGCATTTT CSGGQPQHF
TRBJ2-3 TRBV5-6 15 - many TGTGCCAGCAGCCCGGCGGGGCGTCTCGCAGATACGCAGTATTTT CASSPAGRLADTQYF
TRBJ1-2 TRBV7-1 16 TRBD1 - TGTGCCAGCAGCTCTGGAGGGGTCGAGGGGGCGTACGGCTACACCTTC CASSSGGVEGAYGYTF
TRBJ2-6 TRBV7-9 15 TRBD1 many TGTGTCACGCCGGGGTTAGGGGGCCGGGCCAACGTCCTGACTTTC CVTPGLGGRANVLTF
TRBJ2-5 TRBV7-6 11 - many TGTGCCAGCAGCAAGCAAGAGACCCAGTACTTC CASSKQETQYF
TRBJ2-2 TRBV7-2 17 TRBD1 many TGTGCCAGCAGCGCCGGGACAGGGGGGAAGAACACCGGGGAGCTGTTTTTT CASSAGTGGKNTGELFF
TRBJ2-7 TRBV4-2 14 - few TGTGCCAGCAGCCAAGAATGGTCCTCCTACGAGCAGTACTTC CASSQEWSSYEQYF
TRBJ2-3 TRBV6-5 16 - - TGTGCCAGCAGTCCATCAGGAGTTTACTCCACAGATACGCAGTATTTT CASSPSGVYSTDTQYF
TRBJ2-5 TRBV28 14 TRBD1 many TGTGCCAGCAGGGGGACAGGTCGGAAAGAGACCCAGTACTTC CASRGTGRKETQYF
TRBJ1-1 TRBV29-1 13 - - TGCAGCGTTGCCTATGGGGCGAACACTGAAGCTTTCTTT CSVAYGANTEAFF
TRBJ1-1 TRBV12-3/TRBV12-4 14 - few TGTGCCAGCAGTTTTCTCGAGGGGGGCGTGGAAGCTTTCTTT CASSFLEGGVEAFF
TRBJ2-1 TRBV19 15 TRBD2 - TGTGCCAGTAGCCCCCGGGACTACCCGTACAATGAGCAGTTCTTC CASSPRDYPYNEQFF
TRBJ1-6 TRBV28 14 - - TGTGCCAGCAGTACACCTAGGGGAGGCTCACCCCTCCACTTT CASSTPRGGSPLHF
TRBJ1-2 TRBV12-3/TRBV12-4 12 - many TGTGCCAGCAGTCAGGGGCTCTATGGCTACACCTTC CASSQGLYGYTF
TRBJ2-1 TRBV12-3/TRBV12-4 15 - - TGTACCAGCAGCCTCGTCGGGGGGCGTTACAATGAGCAGTTCTTC CTSSLVGGRYNEQFF
TRBJ2-1 TRBV6-2/TRBV6-3 15 TRBD2 few TGTGCCAGCAGTTACAGGAGCGGGGGGTACAATGAGCAGTTCTTC CASSYRSGGYNEQFF